The rows below give T cell receptor beta chains drawn from one sample of a study of early T cells in non-severe SARS-CoV-2 infection. Via MiXCR, TCRdb re-called the 5' RACE reads, giving one row per CDR3 protein. This sample carries tens of thousands of distinct CDR3 sequences, over 13% of them seen once, and the ten largest clones take roughly 4%. The starting material was whole blood, obtained at baseline. The receptor set was obtained from an adult who was a healthcare worker with PCR-confirmed SARS-CoV-2 infection or an uninfected control (not recorded which). CDR3s include the opening cysteine and the closing phenylalanine or tryptophan. Fields, in order: J gene, D gene, V gene, clone size, CDR3 length, CDR3 protein, CDR3 DNA. D genes are given only for firm matches. Clone size is given for some rows only: seen once, a few or many times, or a class if the clone is expanded.

J: TRBJ2-7
D: TRBD2
V: TRBV11-2
size: few
length: 15
CDR3: CASSLGGGRAYEQYF
DNA: TGTGCCAGCAGCTTAGGGGGCGGGAGGGCCTACGAGCAGTACTTC

J: TRBJ2-1
D: TRBD2
V: TRBV11-2
size: few
length: 16
CDR3: CASSFWTSLRYNEQFF
DNA: TGTGCCAGCAGCTTTTGGACTAGCTTGCGGTACAATGAGCAGTTCTTC

J: TRBJ2-1
D: .
V: TRBV7-2
size: few
length: 16
CDR3: CASSYRTPLTNNEQFF
DNA: TGTGCCAGCAGCTACAGGACGCCCCTTACCAACAATGAGCAGTTCTTC

J: TRBJ2-7
D: .
V: TRBV19
size: few
length: 13
CDR3: CASSIYGGMEQYF
DNA: TGTGCCAGTAGTATCTACGGGGGTATGGAGCAGTACTTC

J: TRBJ2-1
D: .
V: TRBV6-6
size: .
length: 13
CDR3: CASSYRLGGEQFF
DNA: TGTGCCAGCAGTTACCGTCTGGGAGGTGAGCAGTTCTTC

J: TRBJ1-6
D: .
V: TRBV7-2
size: few
length: 16
CDR3: CASSQTGIRLSSPLHF
DNA: TGTGCCAGCAGCCAAACAGGAATTAGGCTCAGTTCACCCCTCCACTTT

J: TRBJ1-1
D: .
V: TRBV29-1
size: .
length: 12
CDR3: CSVRAVNTEAFF
DNA: TGCAGCGTTAGGGCAGTGAACACTGAAGCTTTCTTT

J: TRBJ2-7
D: .
V: TRBV18
size: few
length: 13
CDR3: CASSPPDDYEQYF
DNA: TGTGCCAGCTCACCACCCGACGACTACGAGCAGTACTTC

J: TRBJ2-7
D: .
V: TRBV28
size: .
length: 12
CDR3: CASSLHQREQYF
DNA: TGTGCCAGCAGTTTACACCAGCGGGAGCAGTACTTC

J: TRBJ2-1
D: TRBD1
V: TRBV29-1
size: few
length: 15
CDR3: CSVDIGGQPYNEQFF
DNA: TGCAGCGTTGATATTGGGGGACAGCCCTACAATGAGCAGTTCTTC

J: TRBJ1-1
D: .
V: TRBV12-3/TRBV12-4
size: .
length: 11
CDR3: CASSPQAEAFF
DNA: TGTGCCAGCAGTCCCCAGGCAGAAGCTTTCTTT

J: TRBJ2-7
D: .
V: TRBV12-3/TRBV12-4
size: few
length: 15
CDR3: CASSYTGYQTYEQYF
DNA: TGTGCCAGCAGTTATACAGGGTACCAAACCTACGAGCAGTACTTC

J: TRBJ2-1
D: .
V: TRBV3-1
size: .
length: 12
CDR3: CASSQVGGEQFF
DNA: TGTGCCAGCAGCCAAGTAGGGGGAGAGCAGTTCTTC

J: TRBJ2-7
D: TRBD2
V: TRBV28
size: few
length: 12
CDR3: CAISGGMYEQYF
DNA: TGTGCCATTTCGGGAGGAATGTACGAGCAGTACTTC

J: TRBJ2-7
D: .
V: TRBV20-1
size: few
length: 14
CDR3: CSARVEGVSYEQYF
DNA: TGCAGTGCTAGAGTAGAGGGGGTATCCTACGAGCAGTACTTC

J: TRBJ2-7
D: TRBD1
V: TRBV7-6
size: .
length: 18
CDR3: CASSLPPPGQGPFEEQYF
DNA: TGTGCCAGCAGCCTACCCCCCCCGGGACAGGGGCCCTTTGAAGAGCAGTACTTC

J: TRBJ1-1
D: .
V: TRBV6-5
size: .
length: 13
CDR3: CASSYSSLSEAFF
DNA: TGTGCCAGCAGTTATTCTTCCCTGAGTGAAGCTTTCTTT

J: TRBJ2-2
D: .
V: TRBV12-3/TRBV12-4
size: .
length: 18
CDR3: CASTPRASLSAWGRELFF
DNA: TGTGCCAGCACCCCTAGGGCTAGTCTGAGCGCGTGGGGACGGGAGCTGTTTTTT

J: TRBJ2-7
D: TRBD1
V: TRBV28
size: once
length: 15
CDR3: CASSSGQGAIYEQYF
DNA: TGTGCCAGCAGTTCCGGACAGGGGGCTATTTACGAGCAGTACTTC

J: TRBJ2-2
D: TRBD2
V: TRBV4-2
size: few
length: 16
CDR3: CASSQEPSGNTGELFF
DNA: TGTGCCAGCAGCCAAGAGCCTAGCGGGAACACCGGGGAGCTGTTTTTT

J: TRBJ1-2
D: TRBD1
V: TRBV5-1
size: many
length: 15
CDR3: CASSLATGESYGYTF
DNA: TGCGCCAGCAGCTTGGCGACAGGGGAGTCCTATGGCTACACCTTC

J: TRBJ1-4
D: TRBD1
V: TRBV3-1
size: few
length: 15
CDR3: CASSHPGQGNEKLFF
DNA: TGTGCCAGCAGCCACCCGGGACAGGGGAATGAAAAACTGTTTTTT

J: TRBJ2-1
D: TRBD2
V: TRBV28
size: few
length: 16
CDR3: CASTVAGGNSYNEQFF
DNA: TGTGCCAGCACCGTAGCGGGAGGGAACTCCTACAATGAGCAGTTCTTC

J: TRBJ2-3
D: .
V: TRBV20-1
size: .
length: 15
CDR3: CSAPLGVSLTDTQYF
DNA: TGCAGTGCCCCCCTCGGGGTTTCCCTCACAGATACGCAGTATTTT

J: TRBJ2-1
D: .
V: TRBV20-1
size: many
length: 16
CDR3: CSARGASAESYNEQFF
DNA: TGCAGTGCTAGAGGGGCATCAGCGGAGAGCTACAATGAGCAGTTCTTC

J: TRBJ2-1
D: .
V: TRBV20-1
size: .
length: 14
CDR3: CSARDPSVLYEQFF
DNA: TGCAGTGCTAGAGATCCCAGCGTTCTCTATGAGCAGTTCTTC

J: TRBJ2-1
D: .
V: TRBV21-1
size: few
length: 15
CDR3: CASSPIAGPYNEQFF
DNA: TGTGCCAGCAGCCCTATAGCGGGACCCTACAATGAGCAGTTCTTC

J: TRBJ2-1
D: .
V: TRBV27
size: .
length: 13
CDR3: CASSLSPGYEQFF
DNA: TGTGCCAGCAGTTTGTCACCGGGCTATGAGCAGTTCTTC

J: TRBJ2-2
D: .
V: TRBV7-9
size: many
length: 14
CDR3: CASSLVGDTGELFF
DNA: TGTGCCAGCAGCTTAGTAGGGGACACCGGGGAGCTGTTTTTT

J: TRBJ2-4
D: TRBD2
V: TRBV28
size: .
length: 17
CDR3: CASSLWTSGAGRSIQYF
DNA: TGTGCCAGCAGTTTATGGACTAGCGGGGCGGGAAGAAGCATTCAGTACTTC

J: TRBJ2-3
D: .
V: TRBV7-3
size: .
length: 14
CDR3: CASSLSRITDTQYF
DNA: TGTGCCAGCAGCTTAAGCCGTATCACAGATACGCAGTATTTT

J: TRBJ2-1
D: .
V: TRBV24-1
size: few
length: 12
CDR3: CATGTEGNEQFF
DNA: TGTGCCACAGGGACCGAAGGAAATGAGCAGTTCTTC

J: TRBJ1-5
D: .
V: TRBV3-1
size: .
length: 15
CDR3: CASSQGNTVNQPQHF
DNA: TGTGCCAGCAGCCAAGGAAATACAGTCAATCAGCCCCAGCATTTT

J: TRBJ2-3
D: TRBD1
V: TRBV28
size: few
length: 14
CDR3: CASSITGGTDTQYF
DNA: TGTGCCAGCAGTATAACAGGGGGCACAGATACGCAGTATTTT

J: TRBJ2-4
D: TRBD2
V: TRBV3-1
size: .
length: 14
CDR3: CASSQRLAENIQYF
DNA: TGTGCCAGCAGCCAAAGACTAGCGGAAAACATTCAGTACTTC

J: TRBJ2-7
D: .
V: TRBV28
size: many
length: 14
CDR3: CASRGLTARAEQYF
DNA: TGTGCCAGCAGGGGACTGACCGCCCGAGCGGAGCAGTACTTC

J: TRBJ2-2
D: .
V: TRBV11-2
size: few
length: 16
CDR3: CASSSIVGSNTGELFF
DNA: TGTGCCAGCAGCTCCATTGTGGGGTCGAACACCGGGGAGCTGTTTTTT

J: TRBJ2-1
D: .
V: TRBV28
size: .
length: 13
CDR3: CASSPFIVGEQFF
DNA: TGTGCCAGCAGCCCATTTATAGTCGGGGAGCAGTTCTTC

J: TRBJ1-2
D: .
V: TRBV15
size: few
length: 17
CDR3: CATSRDPPQRINYGYTF
DNA: TGTGCCACCAGCAGAGACCCCCCACAGAGGATAAACTATGGCTACACCTTC

J: TRBJ2-1
D: .
V: TRBV6-6
size: few
length: 13
CDR3: CASNDYHYNEQFF
DNA: TGTGCCAGCAATGACTACCATTACAATGAGCAGTTCTTC

J: TRBJ2-3
D: .
V: TRBV29-1
size: medium-sized
length: 11
CDR3: CSVEREDTQYF
DNA: TGCAGCGTCGAACGGGAAGATACGCAGTATTTT

J: TRBJ2-3
D: .
V: TRBV4-2
size: .
length: 13
CDR3: CASSQEQPSPQYF
DNA: TGTGCCAGCAGCCAAGAGCAGCCCAGTCCGCAGTATTTT

J: TRBJ2-1
D: TRBD1
V: TRBV11-3
size: .
length: 16
CDR3: CASSLGGTGRKNEQFF
DNA: TGTGCCAGCAGCTTAGGAGGGACAGGGAGGAAGAATGAGCAGTTCTTC

J: TRBJ2-1
D: TRBD2
V: TRBV9
size: many
length: 16
CDR3: CASSLRLAGGPVEQFF
DNA: TGTGCCAGCAGCCTACGACTAGCGGGAGGGCCAGTGGAGCAGTTCTTC

J: TRBJ2-4
D: .
V: TRBV20-1
size: few
length: 14
CDR3: CSASGQLAKNIQYF
DNA: TGCAGTGCTAGTGGGCAGCTAGCCAAAAACATTCAGTACTTC

J: TRBJ2-3
D: .
V: TRBV12-3/TRBV12-4
size: .
length: 15
CDR3: CASSLVDASTDTQYF
DNA: TGTGCCAGCAGTTTAGTCGACGCTAGCACAGATACGCAGTATTTT

J: TRBJ2-7
D: .
V: TRBV7-2
size: many
length: 16
CDR3: CASSYRLQITWYEQYF
DNA: TGTGCCAGCAGCTACAGACTCCAAATTACCTGGTACGAGCAGTACTTC

J: TRBJ2-7
D: TRBD1
V: TRBV3-1
size: many
length: 14
CDR3: CASSFPGQPYEQYF
DNA: TGTGCCAGCAGCTTCCCGGGACAGCCCTACGAGCAGTACTTC

J: TRBJ1-5
D: .
V: TRBV27
size: few
length: 13
CDR3: CASSTNYNQPQHF
DNA: TGTGCCAGCAGCACCAACTACAATCAGCCCCAGCATTTT